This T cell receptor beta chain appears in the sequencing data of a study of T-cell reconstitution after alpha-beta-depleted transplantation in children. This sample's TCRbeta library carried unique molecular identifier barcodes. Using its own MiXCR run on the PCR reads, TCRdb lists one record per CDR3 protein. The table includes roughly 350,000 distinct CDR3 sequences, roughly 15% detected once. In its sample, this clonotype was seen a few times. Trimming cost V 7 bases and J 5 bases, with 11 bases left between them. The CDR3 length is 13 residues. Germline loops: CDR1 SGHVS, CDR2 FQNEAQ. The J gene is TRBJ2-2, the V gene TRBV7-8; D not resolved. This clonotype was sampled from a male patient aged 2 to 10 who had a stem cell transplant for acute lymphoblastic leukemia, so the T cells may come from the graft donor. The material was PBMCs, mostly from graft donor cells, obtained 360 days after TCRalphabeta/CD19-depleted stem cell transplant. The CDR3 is CASTNGRTGELFF. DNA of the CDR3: TGTGCCAGCACGAACGGACGGACCGGGGAGCTGTTTTTT.